The text below deals with one T cell receptor (beta chain). Its matching antigen is unknown. The data are from a study of long-term antiretroviral therapy in people with HIV. Participants who had HIV were, without exception, treated in the United States. V gave up 3 bases and J gave up 4 bases, with 13 bases separating them. Germline V gene data show CDR1 as MNHEY and CDR2 as SMNVEV (reference sequence). The CDR3 runs 15 residues. The authors ran the immunoSEQ assay, v3.0, at survey level. Profiling relied on immunoSEQ multiplex PCR, and the TCRdb table lists in-frame clones only, not all of them. Among 20,000 to 30,000 clones, around 81% were seen once, and the ten largest hold roughly 16%. General observations from the study: Repertoires from HIV showed CDR3 length ranges narrower than those of controls. Information on adherence, resistance and therapy changes was unavailable.

This sequence was found in a woman aged 18-35 years with HIV. The sequences come from unsorted PBMCs, collected at the start of antiretroviral therapy, before treatment. This chain uses TRBV27 with TRBJ2-1, with a tentative D call TRBD2 (5 bases). The CDR3 bases are TGTGCCAGCAGTTTGGATGCTAGCAGATACAATGAGCAGTTCTTC. It is translated as CASSLDASRYNEQFF.